This T cell receptor (beta chain) was captured by sequencing in a study of molecular identifiers for immune sequencing clone quantification. Study-wide results and limits: Spiked Jurkat TCR RNA from one cell was reportedly detectable among fewer than 1.2 million naive cells.

This clonotype was seen ten or more times. Its antigen is unknown. Germline CDR1 reads SGDLS; CDR2 reads YYNGEE. V was cut by 3 bases and J by 1 base, with 6 bases left in between. CDR3 length: 13 amino acids. TCRdb reprocessed the PCR reads with MiXCR, giving one entry per CDR3 protein. Here the sample spans roughly 55,000 distinct CDR3 sequences, 35% to 40% being singletons. The V and J genes are TRBV9 and TRBJ2-3, with D hard to call. The clonotype comes from a human donor in good health. Some libraries in this study had Jurkat cell RNA spiked in. The source material was naive CD8+ T cells from blood, with Jurkat cell RNA spiked in. Subset given: FACS-sorted CD8+CD4-CCR7+CD45RA+ naive T cells. The CDR3 nucleotides are TGTGCCAGCAGCGGACTCCGCACAGATACGCAGTATTTT. Its translation: CASSGLRTDTQYF.